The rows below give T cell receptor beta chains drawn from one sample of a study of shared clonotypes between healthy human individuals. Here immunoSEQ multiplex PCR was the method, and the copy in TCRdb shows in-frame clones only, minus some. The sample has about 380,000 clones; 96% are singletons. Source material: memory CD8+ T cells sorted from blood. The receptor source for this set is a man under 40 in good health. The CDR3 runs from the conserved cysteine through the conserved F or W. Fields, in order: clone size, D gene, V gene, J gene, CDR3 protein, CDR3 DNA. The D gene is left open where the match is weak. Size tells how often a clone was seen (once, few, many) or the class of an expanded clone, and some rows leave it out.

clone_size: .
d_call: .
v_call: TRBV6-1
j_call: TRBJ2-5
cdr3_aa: CASKAGVKETQYF
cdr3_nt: TGTGCCAGCAAAGCAGGGGTCAAAGAGACCCAGTACTTC

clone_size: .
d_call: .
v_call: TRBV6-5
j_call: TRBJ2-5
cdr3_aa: CASSAPGLLLAQYF
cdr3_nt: TGTGCCAGCAGTGCGCCGGGACTCCTTTTGGCCCAGTACTTC

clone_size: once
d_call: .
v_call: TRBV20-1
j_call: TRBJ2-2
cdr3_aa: CSARRPGELFF
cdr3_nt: TGCAGTGCTAGGCGACCCGGGGAGCTGTTTTTT

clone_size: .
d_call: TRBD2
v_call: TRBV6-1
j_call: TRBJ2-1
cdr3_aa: CASRLAGATEQFF
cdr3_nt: TGTGCCAGCAGGCTAGCGGGAGCGACGGAGCAGTTCTTC

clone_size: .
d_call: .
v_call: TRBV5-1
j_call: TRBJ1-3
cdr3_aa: CASSLLGLGGNTIYF
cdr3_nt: TGCGCCAGCAGCTTGTTGGGGCTGGGTGGAAACACCATATATTTT

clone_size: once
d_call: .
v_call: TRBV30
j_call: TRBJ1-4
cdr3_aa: CAWTWGLNEKLFF
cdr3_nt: TGTGCCTGGACGTGGGGTCTCAATGAAAAACTGTTTTTT

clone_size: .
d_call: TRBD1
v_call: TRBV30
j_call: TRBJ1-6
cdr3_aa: CAWSTRGLAYNSPLHF
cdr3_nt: TGTGCCTGGAGTACCAGGGGGCTCGCCTATAATTCACCCCTCCACTTT

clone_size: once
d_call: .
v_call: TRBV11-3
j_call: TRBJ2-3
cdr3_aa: CASSLGVAATDTQYF
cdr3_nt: TGTGCCAGCAGCTTAGGGGTAGCAGCTACAGATACGCAGTATTTT

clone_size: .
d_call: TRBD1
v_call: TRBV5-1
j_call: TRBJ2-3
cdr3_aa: CASRRQGHMPTDTQYF
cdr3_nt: TGCGCCAGCCGAAGACAGGGCCACATGCCCACAGATACGCAGTATTTT

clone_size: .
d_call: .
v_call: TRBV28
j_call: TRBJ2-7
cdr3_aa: CASSLGGSGYEQYF
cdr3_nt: TGTGCCAGCAGTTTAGGTGGGAGTGGATACGAGCAGTACTTC

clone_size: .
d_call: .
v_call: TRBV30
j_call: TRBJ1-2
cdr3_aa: CAWSVGFVRTNF
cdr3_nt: TGTGCCTGGAGTGTAGGTTTCGTCAGGACAAATTTC

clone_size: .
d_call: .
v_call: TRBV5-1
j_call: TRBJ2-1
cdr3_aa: CASSFVRPRVDNEQFF
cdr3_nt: TGCGCCAGCAGCTTCGTCCGGCCCCGGGTCGACAATGAGCAGTTCTTC

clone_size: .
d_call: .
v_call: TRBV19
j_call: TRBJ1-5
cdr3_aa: CASSIADQPQHF
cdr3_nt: TGTGCCAGTAGTATAGCAGATCAGCCCCAGCATTTT

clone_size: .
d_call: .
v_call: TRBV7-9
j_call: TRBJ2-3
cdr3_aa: CASSPGGASTDTQYF
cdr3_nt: TGTGCCAGCAGCCCGGGCGGCGCGAGCACAGATACGCAGTATTTT

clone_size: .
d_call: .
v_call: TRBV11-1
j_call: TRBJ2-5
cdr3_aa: CASSPQYQETQYF
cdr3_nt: TGTGCCAGCAGCCCACAGTACCAAGAGACCCAGTACTTC

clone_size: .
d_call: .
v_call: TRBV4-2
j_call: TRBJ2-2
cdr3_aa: CASSQQGTTGELFF
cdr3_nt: TGTGCCAGCAGCCAACAGGGAACCACCGGGGAGCTGTTTTTT

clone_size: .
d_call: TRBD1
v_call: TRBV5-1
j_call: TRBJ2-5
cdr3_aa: CASSLVSPGQGYRQETQYF
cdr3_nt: TGCGCCAGCAGCTTGGTGTCCCCCGGACAGGGCTATCGGCAAGAGACCCAGTACTTC

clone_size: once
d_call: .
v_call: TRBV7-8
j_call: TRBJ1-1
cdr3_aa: CASSSLTGRVTEAFF
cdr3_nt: TGTGCCAGCAGCTCACTAACTGGACGGGTAACTGAAGCTTTCTTT

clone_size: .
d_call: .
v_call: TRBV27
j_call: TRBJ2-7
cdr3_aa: CASRRNDAVEQYF
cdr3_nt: TGTGCCAGCAGGCGAAATGATGCGGTCGAGCAGTACTTC

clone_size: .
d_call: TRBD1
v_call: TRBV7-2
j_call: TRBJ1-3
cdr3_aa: CASSLALRTGDDTIYF
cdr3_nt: TGTGCCAGCAGCTTAGCGCTAAGGACAGGAGACGACACCATATATTTT

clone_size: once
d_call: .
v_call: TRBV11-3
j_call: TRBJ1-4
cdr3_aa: CASSLVSGGKLFF
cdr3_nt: TGTGCCAGCAGCTTAGTCTCCGGGGGAAAACTGTTTTTT

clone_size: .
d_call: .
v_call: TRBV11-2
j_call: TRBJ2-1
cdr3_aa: CASSLDTAGYEQFF
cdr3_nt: TGTGCCAGCAGCTTAGATACCGCAGGGTATGAGCAGTTCTTC

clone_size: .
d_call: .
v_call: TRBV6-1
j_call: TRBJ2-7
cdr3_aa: CARGPSSYEQYF
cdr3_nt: TGTGCCAGGGGTCCCAGCTCCTACGAGCAGTACTTC

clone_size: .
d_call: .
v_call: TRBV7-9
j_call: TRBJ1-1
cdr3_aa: CASSLELNTEAFF
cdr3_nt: TGTGCCAGCAGCTTAGAACTTAACACTGAAGCTTTCTTT